Listed below are T cell receptor beta chains from one sample, sequenced in a study of blood T cell repertoires in COVID-19. Sequencing used immunoSEQ multiplex PCR; TCRdb keeps in-frame clones, though not all of them. This sample yields roughly 230,000 clones, of which over 70% are seen a single time; approximately 8.6% belongs to the top ten. The specimen was peripheral blood. Source of these receptors: a man between 35 and 55 years old with active or convalescent COVID-19. The CDR3 runs from the conserved cysteine through the conserved F or W. A D gene is named only where the DNA matches it firmly. A row's size may be missing; if present it is once, few, many or a size class.

CDR3aa: CASSVQGGMNTEAFF
CDR3nt: TGTGCCAGCAGCGTACAGGGTGGGATGAACACTGAAGCTTTCTTT
len: 15
d_gene: -
abundance: few
j_gene: TRBJ1-1
v_gene: TRBV7-9

CDR3aa: CAWSGGNQPQHF
CDR3nt: TGTGCCTGGAGTGGAGGGAATCAGCCCCAGCATTTT
len: 12
d_gene: -
abundance: -
j_gene: TRBJ1-5
v_gene: TRBV30

CDR3aa: CATSDTQGPQDEQFF
CDR3nt: TGTGCCACCAGCGATACGCAGGGTCCCCAAGATGAGCAGTTCTTC
len: 15
d_gene: -
abundance: -
j_gene: TRBJ2-1
v_gene: TRBV24-1

CDR3aa: CASSLEGAGQPQHF
CDR3nt: TGCGCCAGCAGCTTGGAGGGGGCTGGTCAGCCCCAGCATTTT
len: 14
d_gene: TRBD1
abundance: -
j_gene: TRBJ1-5
v_gene: TRBV5-1

CDR3aa: CATSDPGRGSPYEQYF
CDR3nt: TGTGCCACCAGTGACCCCGGGAGGGGTAGCCCCTACGAGCAGTACTTC
len: 16
d_gene: TRBD2
abundance: once
j_gene: TRBJ2-7
v_gene: TRBV24-1

CDR3aa: CASSLGQARYGYTF
CDR3nt: TGCGCCAGCAGCTTGGGCCAGGCCCGATATGGCTACACCTTC
len: 14
d_gene: -
abundance: few
j_gene: TRBJ1-2
v_gene: TRBV5-1

CDR3aa: CASSSGGASNTEAFF
CDR3nt: TGTGCCAGCAGCTCAGGGGGCGCATCGAACACTGAAGCTTTCTTT
len: 15
d_gene: TRBD1
abundance: -
j_gene: TRBJ1-1
v_gene: TRBV11-3

CDR3aa: CASSYSPRVNYGYTF
CDR3nt: TGTGCCAGCAGTTACTCCCCGAGGGTAAACTATGGCTACACCTTC
len: 15
d_gene: -
abundance: -
j_gene: TRBJ1-2
v_gene: TRBV6-5

CDR3aa: CASSLGQSNTEAFF
CDR3nt: TGCGCCAGCAGCTTGGGCCAGTCGAACACTGAAGCTTTCTTT
len: 14
d_gene: -
abundance: -
j_gene: TRBJ1-1
v_gene: TRBV5-1

CDR3aa: CATRRGTSGNYEQYF
CDR3nt: TGTGCCACCCGAAGGGGGACTAGCGGGAACTACGAGCAGTACTTC
len: 15
d_gene: TRBD2
abundance: -
j_gene: TRBJ2-7
v_gene: TRBV19

CDR3aa: CASSLFPREPQHF
CDR3nt: TGTGCCAGCAGTTTATTTCCCAGGGAGCCCCAGCATTTT
len: 13
d_gene: -
abundance: once
j_gene: TRBJ1-5
v_gene: TRBV27

CDR3aa: CASSLGGHPMNTEAFF
CDR3nt: TGCGCCAGCAGCCTAGGGGGACACCCCATGAACACTGAAGCTTTCTTT
len: 16
d_gene: -
abundance: -
j_gene: TRBJ1-1
v_gene: TRBV5-1

CDR3aa: CASSEGEVNQEKLFF
CDR3nt: TGTGCCAGCAGTGAGGGGGAGGTCAACCAGGAAAAACTGTTTTTT
len: 15
d_gene: -
abundance: -
j_gene: TRBJ1-4
v_gene: TRBV6-1

CDR3aa: CASSLVGSGGSTDTQYF
CDR3nt: TGCGCCAGCAGCTTGGTGGGTAGCGGGGGTAGCACAGATACGCAGTATTTT
len: 17
d_gene: TRBD2
abundance: once
j_gene: TRBJ2-3
v_gene: TRBV5-1

CDR3aa: CANPAGTPNTEAFF
CDR3nt: TGTGCCAACCCCGCCGGGACACCGAACACTGAAGCTTTCTTT
len: 14
d_gene: -
abundance: once
j_gene: TRBJ1-1
v_gene: TRBV24-1

CDR3aa: CASSLSAPSGMYEQYF
CDR3nt: TGTGCCAGCTCACTTTCAGCCCCTAGCGGGATGTATGAGCAGTACTTC
len: 16
d_gene: TRBD2
abundance: -
j_gene: TRBJ2-7
v_gene: TRBV18

CDR3aa: CASSENSGGLRTDTQYF
CDR3nt: TGTGCCAGCAGTGAAAATAGCGGGGGCCTACGCACAGATACGCAGTATTTT
len: 17
d_gene: TRBD2
abundance: -
j_gene: TRBJ2-3
v_gene: TRBV6-1

CDR3aa: CASSYSTLGSGNTIYF
CDR3nt: TGTGCCAGCAGTTACTCGACGCTAGGTTCTGGAAACACCATATATTTT
len: 16
d_gene: -
abundance: -
j_gene: TRBJ1-3
v_gene: TRBV6-5

CDR3aa: CASSNSNTEAFF
CDR3nt: TGTGCCAGCAGCAACTCAAACACTGAAGCTTTCTTT
len: 12
d_gene: -
abundance: -
j_gene: TRBJ1-1
v_gene: TRBV25-1

CDR3aa: CASSAVLQDTGELFF
CDR3nt: TGTGCCAGCAGTGCGGTCCTCCAGGACACCGGGGAGCTGTTTTTT
len: 15
d_gene: -
abundance: -
j_gene: TRBJ2-2
v_gene: TRBV25-1

CDR3aa: CASSIDLGGQIRATNEKLFF
CDR3nt: TGTGCCAGTAGTATAGATTTGGGAGGGCAAATACGTGCAACTAATGAAAAACTGTTTTTT
len: 20
d_gene: -
abundance: -
j_gene: TRBJ1-4
v_gene: TRBV19

CDR3aa: CASRTPGQGGRRAGELFF
CDR3nt: TGTGCCAGTAGGACCCCGGGACAGGGGGGGCGAAGGGCCGGGGAGCTGTTTTTT
len: 18
d_gene: TRBD1
abundance: -
j_gene: TRBJ2-2
v_gene: TRBV19

CDR3aa: CASSDSGNPYNEQFF
CDR3nt: TGTGCCAGCAGCGATAGCGGGAATCCCTACAATGAGCAGTTCTTC
len: 15
d_gene: TRBD2
abundance: few
j_gene: TRBJ2-1
v_gene: TRBV9

CDR3aa: CAWSLSGYGYTF
CDR3nt: TGTGCCTGGAGTCTGTCAGGCTATGGCTACACCTTC
len: 12
d_gene: -
abundance: few
j_gene: TRBJ1-2
v_gene: TRBV30

CDR3aa: CATSRNRDRRLDTQYF
CDR3nt: TGTGCCACCAGCCGAAACCGGGACAGGCGGCTAGATACGCAGTATTTT
len: 16
d_gene: TRBD1
abundance: -
j_gene: TRBJ2-3
v_gene: TRBV15

CDR3aa: CASSSGTPYRGDTQYF
CDR3nt: TGTGCCAGCAGCTCCGGGACGCCCTACAGGGGAGATACGCAGTATTTT
len: 16
d_gene: TRBD1
abundance: -
j_gene: TRBJ2-3
v_gene: TRBV11-3

CDR3aa: CASSLDLLVTEAFF
CDR3nt: TGTGCCAGCAGCTTAGATCTCTTGGTTACAGAAGCTTTCTTT
len: 14
d_gene: -
abundance: -
j_gene: TRBJ1-1
v_gene: TRBV7-9

CDR3aa: CASQGQAFSNQPQHF
CDR3nt: TGTGCCAGCCAGGGACAGGCCTTCAGCAATCAGCCCCAGCATTTT
len: 15
d_gene: TRBD1
abundance: few
j_gene: TRBJ1-5
v_gene: TRBV27

CDR3aa: CASSSSQGGGNQPQHF
CDR3nt: TGTGCCAGCAGTTCCTCCCAGGGAGGAGGGAATCAGCCCCAGCATTTT
len: 16
d_gene: -
abundance: -
j_gene: TRBJ1-5
v_gene: TRBV28

CDR3aa: CASSIQGNQPQHF
CDR3nt: TGTGCCAGCAGTATACAGGGCAATCAGCCCCAGCATTTT
len: 13
d_gene: -
abundance: -
j_gene: TRBJ1-5
v_gene: TRBV6-6

CDR3aa: CASSIGQGANTIYF
CDR3nt: TGTGCCAGTAGTATTGGGCAGGGGGCGAACACCATATATTTT
len: 14
d_gene: TRBD1
abundance: -
j_gene: TRBJ1-3
v_gene: TRBV19

CDR3aa: CASSLYPPWTGGGNSPLHF
CDR3nt: TGTGCCAGCAGTTTATACCCCCCCTGGACAGGGGGCGGAAATTCACCCCTCCACTTT
len: 19
d_gene: TRBD1
abundance: -
j_gene: TRBJ1-6
v_gene: TRBV27

CDR3aa: CASSYAGGIGEKLFF
CDR3nt: TGTGCCAGCAGTTACGCAGGGGGCATCGGTGAAAAACTGTTTTTT
len: 15
d_gene: TRBD1
abundance: -
j_gene: TRBJ1-4
v_gene: TRBV6-2/TRBV6-3

CDR3aa: CASSPGQPQHF
CDR3nt: TGTGCCAGCAGCCCTGGCCAGCCCCAGCATTTT
len: 11
d_gene: -
abundance: -
j_gene: TRBJ1-5
v_gene: TRBV28

CDR3aa: CASSEGREAFF
CDR3nt: TGTGCCAGCAGTGAGGGCAGAGAAGCTTTCTTT
len: 11
d_gene: -
abundance: -
j_gene: TRBJ1-1
v_gene: TRBV2

CDR3aa: CASSAIGRETQYF
CDR3nt: TGTGCCAGCAGCGCTATAGGCAGGGAGACCCAGTACTTC
len: 13
d_gene: -
abundance: -
j_gene: TRBJ2-5
v_gene: TRBV9

CDR3aa: CASRTGFDYGYTF
CDR3nt: TGTGCCAGCAGAACAGGGTTCGACTATGGCTACACCTTC
len: 13
d_gene: -
abundance: -
j_gene: TRBJ1-2
v_gene: TRBV25-1

CDR3aa: CASSQDRRGGTEAFF
CDR3nt: TGTGCCAGCAGCCAAGATCGTAGGGGTGGCACTGAAGCTTTCTTT
len: 15
d_gene: -
abundance: -
j_gene: TRBJ1-1
v_gene: TRBV14

CDR3aa: CASSLDGGTQYF
CDR3nt: TGCGCCAGCAGCTTGGACGGGGGGACCCAGTACTTC
len: 12
d_gene: -
abundance: few
j_gene: TRBJ2-5
v_gene: TRBV5-1

CDR3aa: CASRSGQGLGNEQFF
CDR3nt: TGTGCCAGCAGATCGGGACAGGGGCTAGGCAATGAGCAGTTCTTC
len: 15
d_gene: TRBD1
abundance: -
j_gene: TRBJ2-1
v_gene: TRBV6-6

CDR3aa: CASSITTPTNYGYTF
CDR3nt: TGTGCCAGTAGTATAACGACACCGACTAACTATGGCTACACCTTC
len: 15
d_gene: -
abundance: -
j_gene: TRBJ1-2
v_gene: TRBV19

CDR3aa: CASSSGTSGWYEQFF
CDR3nt: TGTGCCAGCAGCTCGGGGACTAGCGGGTGGTATGAGCAGTTCTTC
len: 15
d_gene: TRBD2
abundance: -
j_gene: TRBJ2-1
v_gene: TRBV11-3